This T cell receptor beta chain was obtained from a study of blood T cell repertoires in COVID-19 (dated by TCRdb to about 2020). As for the study more broadly: The collaborator samples originated in the United States, Italy and Spain and spanned the acute and convalescent phases of COVID-19. Samples were obtained from the ongoing ImmuneRACE study (first 160 participants) and from over 1,000 subjects provided by 6 global collaborators. HLA class I and class II types, where available, came from metadata supplied by the sample provider rather than from assay-based typing. The dataset comprised deeply sampled blood TCRbeta repertoires from subjects exposed to, actively infected with, or recovered from COVID-19. A de-identified subject ID, COVID-19 status, age in years and sex were almost always included in the sample metadata. The repertoires were released in a freely available public database intended as a resource for research on the immune response to SARS-CoV-2. The material from the prospective study consisted of cDNA or gDNA derived from T cells, B-cell-depleted T cells, or PBMCs.

The CDR3 numbers 16 residues from cysteine through phenylalanine. Only the CDR3 DNA is retained, 48 bases long and in frame from the first base. Trimming removed 4 bases from V and 2 bases from J; the gene matches leave 9 bases unexplained. The germline V gene (reference sequence) supplies CDR1 SGHNT and CDR2 YYREEE. Concerning this clone: This receptor's antigen is unknown. Per-nucleotide qualities are absent, and no much larger clonotype sits a single base away.

Study-wide conclusions, independent of this receptor: How much clinical and demographic metadata was included differed by source and by participant, and the metadata was provided uncurated.

Whole blood was collected in K2EDTA tubes by collaborating institutions according to the institutions' own protocols. Collaborator samples were shipped for TCRbeta analysis as frozen whole blood, isolated PBMCs, or DNA extracted from either sample type. TCRbeta CDR3 regions were amplified from genomic DNA using the immunoSEQ Assay, a bias-controlled multiplex PCR. The original methods were these. The number of nucleated cells in each sample was estimated by amplification of reference gene primers within the assay. To quantify the absolute abundance of each unique TCRbeta CDR3 rearrangement, sequence reads were collapsed and filtered. For each sample, productive Simpson clonality was calculated as the square root of Simpson's diversity index over productive rearrangements. TCRdb provides this immuneACCESS table in a form limited to in-frame rearrangements. Some clones are lacking; in checked studies, under half of them reflect an unresolved V gene, and why the rest are absent is not known. The DNA gave D and trimming, while V, J and clone size come from that table. For this sample the table gives under 200,000 clones, of which over 80% were detected only once. 2.5% to 3% of the sample rests with the top ten.

The chain is made from TRBV5-4 and TRBJ2-3, and TRBD1 matches 8 of the central bases. The receptor's source is a woman aged 60 to 75 with acute or convalescent COVID-19. The sample taken for sequencing was peripheral blood. The bases are TGTGCCAGCAGCCTACGACAGGGGCGGTCCACAGATACGCAGTATTTT. The resulting protein is CASSLRQGRSTDTQYF.